This T cell receptor (beta chain) is drawn from a study of control samples from healthy donors and cancer patients. The CDR3 runs 18 residues. With V trimmed by 5 bases and J by 4 bases, 15 bases remained unmatched. Per germline, CDR1 SGHTA and CDR2 FQGNSA. Libraries were prepared by immunoSEQ multiplex PCR; TCRdb keeps only in-frame clonotypes and omits some of them. In the table there are over 100,000 clones, roughly 92% of which are singletons. The TCR was taken from a man aged 18 to 29 in good health. The rearrangement links TRBV7-2 to TRBJ2-1; TRBD2 matches 9 bases. Sequences were obtained from blood. CDR3 sequence reads: CASSRGGGAVSNYNEQFF. DNA for the CDR3: TGTGCCAGCAGCCGTGGCGGGGGGGCCGTATCTAATTACAATGAGCAGTTCTTC.